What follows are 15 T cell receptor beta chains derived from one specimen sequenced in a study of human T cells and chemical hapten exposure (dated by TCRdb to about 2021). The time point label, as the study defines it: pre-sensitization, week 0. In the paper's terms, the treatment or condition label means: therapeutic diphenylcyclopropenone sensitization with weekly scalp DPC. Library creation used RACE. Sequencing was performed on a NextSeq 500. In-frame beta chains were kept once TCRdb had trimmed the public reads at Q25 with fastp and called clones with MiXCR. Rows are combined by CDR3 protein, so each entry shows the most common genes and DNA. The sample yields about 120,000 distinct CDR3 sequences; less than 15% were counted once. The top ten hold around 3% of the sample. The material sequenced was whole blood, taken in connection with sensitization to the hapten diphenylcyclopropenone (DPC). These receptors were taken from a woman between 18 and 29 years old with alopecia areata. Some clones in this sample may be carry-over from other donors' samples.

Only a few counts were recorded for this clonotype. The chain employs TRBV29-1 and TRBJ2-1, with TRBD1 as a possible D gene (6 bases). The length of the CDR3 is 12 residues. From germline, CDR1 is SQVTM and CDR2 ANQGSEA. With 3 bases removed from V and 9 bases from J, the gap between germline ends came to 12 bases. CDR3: CSVDPQGSEQFF. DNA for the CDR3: TGCAGCGTTGATCCCCAGGGGAGTGAGCAGTTCTTC.

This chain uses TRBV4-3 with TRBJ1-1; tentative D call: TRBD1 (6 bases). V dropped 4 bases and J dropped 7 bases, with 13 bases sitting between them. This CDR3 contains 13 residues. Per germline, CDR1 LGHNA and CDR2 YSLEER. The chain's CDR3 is CASSPGTSNEAFF. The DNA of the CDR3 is TGCGCCAGCAGCCCAGGGACATCGAATGAAGCTTTCTTT.

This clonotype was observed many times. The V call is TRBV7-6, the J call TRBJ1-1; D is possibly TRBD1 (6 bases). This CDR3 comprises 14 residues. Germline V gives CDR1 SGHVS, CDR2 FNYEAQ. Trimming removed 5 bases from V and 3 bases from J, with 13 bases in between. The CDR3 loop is CASSQEQGDTEAFF. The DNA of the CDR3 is TGTGCCAGCAGCCAGGAACAGGGAGACACTGAAGCTTTCTTT.

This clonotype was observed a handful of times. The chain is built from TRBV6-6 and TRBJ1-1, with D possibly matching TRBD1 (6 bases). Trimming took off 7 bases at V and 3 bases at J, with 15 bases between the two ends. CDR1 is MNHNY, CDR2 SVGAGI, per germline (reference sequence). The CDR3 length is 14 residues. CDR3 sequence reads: CASTNTGQYTEAFF. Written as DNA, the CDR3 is TGTGCCAGCACGAATACCGGACAGTACACTGAAGCTTTCTTT.

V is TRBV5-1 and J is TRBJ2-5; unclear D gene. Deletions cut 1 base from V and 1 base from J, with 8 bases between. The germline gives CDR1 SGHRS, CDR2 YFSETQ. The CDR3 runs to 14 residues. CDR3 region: CASSLITGQETQYF. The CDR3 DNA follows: TGCGCCAGCAGCTTGATCACGGGCCAAGAGACCCAGTACTTC.

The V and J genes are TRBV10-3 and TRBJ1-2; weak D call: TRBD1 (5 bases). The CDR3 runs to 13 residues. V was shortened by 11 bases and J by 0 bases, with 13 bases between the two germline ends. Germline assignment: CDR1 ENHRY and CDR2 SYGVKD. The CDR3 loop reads CAAGEQANYGYTF. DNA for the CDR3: TGTGCCGCTGGGGAACAGGCTAACTATGGCTACACCTTC.

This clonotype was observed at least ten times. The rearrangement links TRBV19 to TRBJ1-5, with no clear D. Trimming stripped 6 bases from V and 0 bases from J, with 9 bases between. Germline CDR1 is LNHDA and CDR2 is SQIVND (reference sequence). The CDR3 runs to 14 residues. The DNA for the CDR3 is TGTGCCAGTAGGTTCAGTTATAGCAATCAGCCCCAGCATTTT. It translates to CASRFSYSNQPQHF.

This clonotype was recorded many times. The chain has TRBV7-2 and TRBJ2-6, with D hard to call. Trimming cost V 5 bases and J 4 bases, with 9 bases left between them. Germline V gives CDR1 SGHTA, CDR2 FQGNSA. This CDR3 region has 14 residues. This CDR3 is CASSPKSGANVLTF. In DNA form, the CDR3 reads TGTGCCAGCAGCCCCAAATCGGGGGCCAACGTCCTGACTTTC.

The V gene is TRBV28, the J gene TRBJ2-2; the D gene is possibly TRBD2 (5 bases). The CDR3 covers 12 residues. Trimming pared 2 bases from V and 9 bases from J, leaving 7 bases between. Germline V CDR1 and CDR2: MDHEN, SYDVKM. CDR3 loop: CASSLGRRELFF. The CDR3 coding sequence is TGTGCCAGCAGTTTAGGGAGACGGGAGCTGTTTTTT. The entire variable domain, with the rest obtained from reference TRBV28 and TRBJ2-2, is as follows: DVKVTQSSRYLVKRTGEKVFLECVQDMDHENMFWYRQDPGLGLRLIYFSYDVKMKEKGDIPEGYSVSREKKERFSLILESASTNQTSMYLCASSLGRRELFFGEGSRLTVL.

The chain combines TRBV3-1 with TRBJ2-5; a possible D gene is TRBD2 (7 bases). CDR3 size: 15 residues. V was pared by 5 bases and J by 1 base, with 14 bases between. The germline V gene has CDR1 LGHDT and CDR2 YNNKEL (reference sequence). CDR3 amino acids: CASSYPRGPQETQYF. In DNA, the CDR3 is TGTGCCAGCAGCTACCCGCGGGGGCCCCAAGAGACCCAGTACTTC.

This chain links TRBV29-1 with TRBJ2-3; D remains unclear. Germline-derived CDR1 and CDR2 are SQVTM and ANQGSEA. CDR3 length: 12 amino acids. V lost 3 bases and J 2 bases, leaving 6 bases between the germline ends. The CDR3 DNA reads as TGCAGCGTTGACGCAACCACAGATACGCAGTATTTT. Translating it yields CSVDATTDTQYF.

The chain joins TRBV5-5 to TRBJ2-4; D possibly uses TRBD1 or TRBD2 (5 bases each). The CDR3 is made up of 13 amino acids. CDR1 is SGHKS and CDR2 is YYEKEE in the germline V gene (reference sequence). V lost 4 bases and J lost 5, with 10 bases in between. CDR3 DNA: TGTGCCAGCAGCCTGGGACGGCAAAACATTCAGTACTTC. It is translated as CASSLGRQNIQYF.

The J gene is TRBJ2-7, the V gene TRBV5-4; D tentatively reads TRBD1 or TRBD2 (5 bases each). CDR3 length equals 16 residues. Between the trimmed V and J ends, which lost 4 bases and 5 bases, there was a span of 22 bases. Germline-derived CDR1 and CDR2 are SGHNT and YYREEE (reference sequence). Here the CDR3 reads CASSPLAGTSVNEQYF. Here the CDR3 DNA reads TGTGCCAGCAGCCCCTTAGCAGGGACGTCGGTGAACGAGCAGTACTTC.

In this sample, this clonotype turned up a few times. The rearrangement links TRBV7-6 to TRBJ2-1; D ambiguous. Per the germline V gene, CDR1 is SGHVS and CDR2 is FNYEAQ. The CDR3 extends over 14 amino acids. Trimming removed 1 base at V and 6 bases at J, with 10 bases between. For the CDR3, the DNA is TGTGCCAGCAGCTTAGAGGCGGTGGTCAATGAGCAGTTCTTC. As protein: CASSLEAVVNEQFF.

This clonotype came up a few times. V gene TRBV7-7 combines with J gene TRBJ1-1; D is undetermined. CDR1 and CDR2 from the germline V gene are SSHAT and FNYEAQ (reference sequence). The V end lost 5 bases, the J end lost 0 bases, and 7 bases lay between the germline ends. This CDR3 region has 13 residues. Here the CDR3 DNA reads TGTGCCAGCAGCGCTACTCTGAACACTGAAGCTTTCTTT. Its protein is CASSATLNTEAFF.